The source of this T cell receptor (beta chain) is a study of technical replicates of blood from a few donors. Data came from immunoSEQ multiplex PCR; TCRdb stores just in-frame clones and leaves some out. The sample holds 98,000 or so clones; nearly 97% are singletons and the top ten take 0.21%. The length of the CDR3 is 11 residues. Germline V gives CDR1 DFQATT, CDR2 SNEGSKA (reference sequence). V lost 6 bases to trimming and J lost 3 bases, with 9 bases between them. The clonotype was recovered from a human donor in good health. The specimen sequenced was T cells isolated from PBMCs. V and J are TRBV20-1 and TRBJ2-7; D is uncertain. CDR3 nucleotide sequence: TGCAGTGCCACCCTGAGCTACGAGCAGTACTTC. Its protein is CSATLSYEQYF.